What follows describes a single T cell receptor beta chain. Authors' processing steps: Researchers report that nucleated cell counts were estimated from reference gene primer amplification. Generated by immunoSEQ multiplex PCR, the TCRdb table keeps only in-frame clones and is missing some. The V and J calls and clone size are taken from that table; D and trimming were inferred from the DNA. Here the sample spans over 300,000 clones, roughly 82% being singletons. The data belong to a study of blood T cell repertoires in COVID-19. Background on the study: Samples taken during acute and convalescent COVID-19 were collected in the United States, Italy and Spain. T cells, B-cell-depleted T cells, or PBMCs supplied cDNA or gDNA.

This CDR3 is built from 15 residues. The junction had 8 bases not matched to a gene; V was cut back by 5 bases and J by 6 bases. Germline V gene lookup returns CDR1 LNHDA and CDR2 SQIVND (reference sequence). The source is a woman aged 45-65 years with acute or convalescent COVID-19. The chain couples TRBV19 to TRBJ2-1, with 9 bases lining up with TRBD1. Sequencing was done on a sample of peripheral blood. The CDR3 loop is CASSEPRTGVNEQFF. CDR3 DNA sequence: TGTGCCAGTAGTGAACCAAGGACAGGGGTCAATGAGCAGTTCTTC.